Each of the 17 T cell receptor beta chains below was sequenced from the same sample in a study of vaccination and CD4 T cells after COVID-19. Which antigens these TCRs recognize remains unknown. As to treatment: roughly ten-day PBMC culture with coronavirus spike peptide pools or control peptides (ViraFEST assay). Sequenced with the Oncomine TCR Beta short-read assay was DNA taken from cultured CD4+ T cells. TCRdb reprocessed the PCR reads with MiXCR, giving one entry per CDR3 protein. The repertoire has roughly 20,000 distinct CDR3 sequences, approximately 45% of them found once; the top ten carry under 4.5%. The sequenced sample was CD4+ T cells from blood, cultured in vitro, obtained before SARS-CoV-2 vaccination. These receptors all come from a human donor who had recovered from COVID-19.

This clonotype was seen a single time. V usage is TRBV6-5 and J usage is TRBJ2-1, with TRBD2 matching over 8 bases. CDR1 is MNHEY and CDR2 is SVGAGI in the germline V gene. This CDR3 spans 15 amino acids. With V trimmed by 0 bases and J by 5 bases, 3 bases remained unmatched. The CDR3 DNA follows: TGTGCCAGCAGTTACTCGGCGGGAGGACACAATGAGCAGTTCTTC. Its translation: CASSYSAGGHNEQFF.

The V and J genes are TRBV7-8 and TRBJ1-5; D ambiguous. Trimming stripped 2 bases from V and 9 bases from J, with 14 bases between. Per the germline V gene, CDR1 is SGHVS and CDR2 is FQNEAQ. The CDR3 runs 14 residues. The CDR3 region is CASSLREGSGPQHF. In nucleotides, the CDR3 is TGTGCCAGCAGCTTAAGGGAGGGAAGTGGGCCCCAGCATTTT.

V and J are TRBV6-5 and TRBJ1-1; D ambiguous. Trimming took off 3 bases at V and 7 bases at J, with 9 bases between the two ends. The CDR3 loop spans 12 amino acids. The germline gives CDR1 MNHEY, CDR2 SVGAGI. The CDR3 DNA sequence: TGTGCCAGCAGTTATAACCGGGGTGAAGCTTTCTTT. It codes for CASSYNRGEAFF.

This clonotype has only a few counts. The chain combines TRBV28 with TRBJ1-5; no reliable D call. This CDR3 is 13 amino acids long. The V end was cut by 7 bases, the J end by 0 bases, with 7 bases between. Germline V CDR1 and CDR2: MDHEN, SYDVKM. CDR3 coding DNA: TGTGCCAGCACCGGTGATAGCAATCAGCCCCAGCATTTT. This codes for CASTGDSNQPQHF.

This clonotype occurred a few times. The genes are TRBV19 and TRBJ1-5; TRBD1 matches at 8 bases. The length of the CDR3 is 16 residues. The ends lost 1 base at V and 1 base at J; junction bases unmatched: 3. CDR1 LNHDA and CDR2 SQIVND come from the germline V gene (reference sequence). CDR3 coding DNA: TGTGCCAGTAGTATAGTCCAGGGGGCAAGCAATCAGCCCCAGCATTTT. This codes for CASSIVQGASNQPQHF.

The V gene is TRBV7-2, the J gene TRBJ1-2; perhaps TRBD1 as D (6 bases). V gave up 1 base and J gave up 4 bases, with 13 bases separating them. Germline CDR1 and CDR2: SGHTA and FQGNSA. This CDR3 contains 15 residues. The CDR3 region has the DNA TGTGCCAGCAGCTTAGGACTTTCAGGGGTCTATGGCTACACCTTC. This gives the protein CASSLGLSGVYGYTF. Full variable domain (outside the CDR3, taken from reference TRBV7-2 and TRBJ1-2): GAGVSQSPSNKVTEKGKDVELRCDPISGHTALYWYRQSLGQGLEFLIYFQGNSAPDKSGLPSDRFSAERTGGSVSTLTIQRTQQEDSAVYLCASSLGLSGVYGYTFGSGTRLTVV.

This chain joins TRBV20-1 and TRBJ2-1; 11 bases fit TRBD1. Germline-derived CDR1 and CDR2 are DFQATT and SNEGSKA (reference sequence). The V segment lost 5 bases and the J segment 4 bases; nucleotides outside the gene matches: 7. There are 15 residues in the CDR3. The CDR3 spells CSAVSRDRGYNEQFF. Here the CDR3 DNA reads TGCAGTGCTGTCTCCCGGGACAGGGGGTACAATGAGCAGTTCTTC.

The chain recombines TRBV12-3 or TRBV12-4 with TRBJ1-5, with D unclear. The CDR3 loop spans 13 amino acids. The V end lost 5 bases, the J end lost 9 bases, and 14 bases lay between the germline ends. This CDR3 reads CASSRADGGPQHF. The CDR3 nucleotides are TGTGCCAGCAGTCGAGCGGACGGAGGGCCCCAGCATTTT.

This clonotype occurred a few times. The V gene is TRBV27, the J gene TRBJ2-7, with 14 bases aligning to TRBD2. The CDR3 sequence is 15 residues long. CDR1 and CDR2 (germline): MNHEY, SMNVEV (reference sequence). V lost 5 bases and J lost 5; bases outside the gene matches: 5. CDR3 residues: CASSPGTSGRHEQYF. In nucleotides, the CDR3 is TGTGCCAGCAGTCCCGGGACTAGCGGGAGACACGAGCAGTACTTC.

This chain connects TRBV2 to TRBJ1-1; D might be TRBD1 (6 bases). V was shortened by 5 bases and J by 2 bases, with 15 bases between the two germline ends. CDR1 is SNHLY, CDR2 FYNNEI, per germline. CDR3 size: 15 residues. CDR3 DNA sequence: TGTGCCAGCAGTCTAACTCAAGGGGGTAACACTGAAGCTTTCTTT. It codes for CASSLTQGGNTEAFF.

J is TRBJ2-1 and V is TRBV6-1; TRBD2 matches at 10 bases. The CDR3 contains 13 residues. CDR1 and CDR2 (germline): MNHNS, SASEGT. The V segment lost 7 bases and the J segment 5 bases; nucleotides outside the gene matches: 2. DNA for the CDR3: TGTGCCAGCATAACTAGCGGGAACAATGAGCAGTTCTTC. It yields the protein CASITSGNNEQFF.

The gene calls are TRBV6-1 and TRBJ2-1; possible D gene TRBD2, 5 bases. Germline-derived CDR1 and CDR2 are MNHNS and SASEGT. V shed 2 bases and J shed 10 bases, with 9 bases lying between them. The CDR3 is 12 residues long. The CDR3 coding sequence is TGTGCCAGCAGTGAAACCCCGGGGGAGCAGTTCTTC. It codes for CASSETPGEQFF.

This chain's CDR3 is CASSLARDSPLHF. The CDR3 nucleotides read TGTGCCAGCAGTTTAGCCCGGGATTCACCCCTCCACTTT. The rearrangement links TRBV12-3 or TRBV12-4 to TRBJ1-6; no definite D call. The length of the CDR3 is 13 residues. Trimming shortened V by 0 bases and J by 8 bases, and 5 bases separated the two germline ends.

This clonotype showed up just a few times. V and J are TRBV6-1 and TRBJ1-2, with a possible D match to TRBD1 (5 bases). Germline values: CDR1 MNHNS, CDR2 SASEGT. V was trimmed by 6 bases and J by 8 bases, leaving 22 bases between them. This CDR3 spans 15 amino acids. Here the CDR3 reads CASSRDWSIRGGYTF. CDR3 in DNA: TGTGCCAGCAGCCGGGACTGGTCGATTCGTGGAGGCTACACCTTC.

In its sample, this clonotype was seen a few times. The chain carries TRBV24-1 and TRBJ1-5, with D hard to call. CDR3 length equals 14 residues. V was cut by 4 bases and J by 0 bases, with 6 bases left in between. The germline V gene encodes CDR1 KGHDR and CDR2 SFDVKD. The CDR3 sequence: CATSDGYSNQPQHF. CDR3 sequence (DNA): TGTGCCACCAGTGACGGATATAGCAATCAGCCCCAGCATTTT.

This chain joins TRBV19 and TRBJ1-2; the D is unclear. The CDR3 length is 13 residues. Germline loops: CDR1 LNHDA, CDR2 SQIVND (reference sequence). The germline V and J ends were trimmed by 1 base and 8 bases, with 11 bases remaining between them. The CDR3 region has the DNA TGTGCCAGTAGTATAGGCCAGGATGGAGGCTACACCTTC. It codes for CASSIGQDGGYTF.

This sequence joins TRBV7-2 and TRBJ2-2, with 8 bases that match TRBD1. Germline V lookup: CDR1 SGHTA, CDR2 FQGNSA. This CDR3 contains 15 residues. Trimming took 6 bases from V and 1 from J; bases not matched to a gene: 4. CDR3 bases: TGTGCCAGCAGACCCGGGACAGGGAACACCGGGGAGCTGTTTTTT. It codes for CASRPGTGNTGELFF. Looking up the rest from reference TRBV7-2 and TRBJ2-2 gives the full variable domain: GAGVSQSPSNKVTEKGKDVELRCDPISGHTALYWYRQSLGQGLEFLIYFQGNSAPDKSGLPSDRFSAERTGGSVSTLTIQRTQQEDSAVYLCASRPGTGNTGELFFGEGSRLTVL.